The sequence of this T cell receptor (beta chain) was determined in a study of blood T cell repertoires in COVID-19. Study at large: PBMCs, B-cell-depleted T cells, or T cells provided the cDNA or gDNA that made up the material.

Sequencing used immunoSEQ multiplex PCR; TCRdb keeps in-frame clones, though not all of them. This table has around 190,000 clones, roughly 91% appearing once. The V end was cut by 6 bases, the J end by 3 bases, with 14 bases between. Germline loops: CDR1 MNHEY, CDR2 SMNVEV (reference sequence). This CDR3 spans 15 amino acids. Material: peripheral blood. The chain combines TRBV27 with TRBJ1-4, with D possibly matching TRBD1 (5 bases). The sequence was obtained from a human donor in a cohort sampled during active COVID-19. The CDR3 nucleotides are TGTGCCAGCAGCCAACGACAGAGCCCTAATGAAAAACTGTTTTTT. Protein product: CASSQRQSPNEKLFF.